Presented here are 19 T cell receptor beta chains from one specimen sequenced in a study of blood T cell repertoires in COVID-19 (TCRdb year 2020). The library was built by means of the immunoSEQ multiplex PCR assay. In TCRdb, the immuneACCESS table is reduced to in-frame sequences with V and J assigned. These tables do not hold every clone; where another copy was compared, an unresolved V gene accounts for under half, and the others remain unexplained. The sample has 70,000 to 90,000 clones on record, about nine tenths of them singletons. Jointly, the top ten make up approximately 46% of the sample. Sequences were obtained from peripheral blood. Receptors originate from a human donor in a cohort sampled during active COVID-19.

This rearrangement joins TRBV5-1 to TRBJ2-5; D is unclear. Germline CDR1 reads SGHRS; CDR2 reads YFSETQ. The CDR3 spans 13 residues. Trimming pared 3 bases from V and 1 base from J, leaving 7 bases between. CDR3: CASSSNIQETQYF. Here the CDR3 DNA reads TGCGCCAGCAGCTCAAACATCCAAGAGACCCAGTACTTC.

This chain links TRBV7-2 with TRBJ2-5; TRBD2 aligns across 12 bases. The germline gives CDR1 SGHTA, CDR2 FQGNSA. The junction had 11 bases not matched to a gene; V was cut back by 5 bases and J by 10 bases. This CDR3 is 15 amino acids long. CDR3: CASSPQASGGVGQYF. The CDR3 DNA reads as TGTGCCAGCAGCCCCCAGGCTAGCGGGGGGGTGGGCCAGTACTTC.

The chain recombines TRBV9 with TRBJ2-7, with TRBD1 matching over 8 bases. CDR1 and CDR2 from the germline V gene are SGDLS and YYNGEE. The CDR3 length is 14 residues. Trimming took 3 bases from V and 2 from J; bases not matched to a gene: 4. For the CDR3, the DNA is TGTGCCAGCAGCGCCGGGGGACAGGCCTACGAGCAGTACTTC. This encodes CASSAGGQAYEQYF.

This chain uses TRBV6-2 or TRBV6-3 with TRBJ2-1; D may be TRBD1 (6 bases). CDR3 length: 13 residues. Trimming removed 4 bases from V and 3 bases from J, with 7 bases in between. The germline CDR1 and CDR2 sequences are MNHEY and SVGEGT. The DNA of the CDR3 is TGTGCCAGCAGTTTGGACAGCTACAATGAGCAGTTCTTC. Encoded protein: CASSLDSYNEQFF.

This chain uses TRBV11-3 with TRBJ2-7; TRBD2 aligns across 14 bases. The V segment lost 3 bases and the J segment 6 bases; nucleotides outside the gene matches: 7. Per germline, CDR1 SGHNT and CDR2 YENEEA. CDR3 length: 16 residues. CDR3 amino acids: CASSLGLAGVSCEQYF. In nucleotides, the CDR3 is TGTGCCAGCAGCTTGGGACTAGCGGGAGTATCATGCGAGCAGTACTTC.

Written as DNA, the CDR3 is TGTGCCAGCAGGACGGGGTTAGAGACCCAGTACTTC. It specifies CASRTGLETQYF. V is TRBV28 and J is TRBJ2-5; possible D gene TRBD2, 5 bases. Trimming left V 6 bases short and J 4 bases short, with 9 bases between. The CDR3 contains 12 residues. Germline loops: CDR1 MDHEN, CDR2 SYDVKM.

The V call is TRBV7-9, the J call TRBJ1-4; D remains unclear. Germline V gives CDR1 SEHNR, CDR2 FQNEAQ (reference sequence). The CDR3 consists of 14 residues. Trimming shortened V by 1 base and J by 3 bases, and 6 bases separated the two germline ends. In nucleotides, the CDR3 is TGTGCCAGCAGCTTAGGGGGAGCTAATGAAAAACTGTTTTTT. Translating gives CASSLGGANEKLFF. Variable domain in full (rest from reference TRBV7-9 and TRBJ1-4): DTGVSQNPRHKITKRGQNVTFRCDPISEHNRLYWYRQTLGQGPEFLTYFQNEAQLEKSRLLSDRFSAERPKGSFSTLEIQRTEQGDSAMYLCASSLGGANEKLFFGSGTQLSVL.

The V gene is TRBV7-2, the J gene TRBJ2-7; 9 bases match TRBD1. The V segment lost 1 base and the J segment 4 bases; nucleotides outside the gene matches: 5. CDR1 and CDR2 from the germline V gene are SGHTA and FQGNSA. This CDR3 is built from 15 residues. CDR3 nucleotides: TGTGCCAGCAGCTTAGGAGGGACAGGGTTTTACGAGCAGTACTTC. Amino acid sequence: CASSLGGTGFYEQYF.

The chain joins TRBV11-1 to TRBJ2-1; 7 bases map to TRBD1. V lost 5 bases, J lost 7 bases, and 5 bases stayed unmatched. The CDR3 spans 13 residues. Germline V gene sequence: CDR1 SGHAT, CDR2 FQDESV (reference sequence). Here the CDR3 reads CASSRGQENEQFF. The CDR3 DNA reads TGTGCCAGCAGCCGTGGACAGGAAAATGAGCAGTTCTTC.

The rearrangement joins TRBV28 to TRBJ2-5; 8 positions match TRBD2. Germline CDR1 is MDHEN and CDR2 is SYDVKM. There are 15 residues in the CDR3. V shed 3 bases, J shed 7 bases, and the junction held 10 bases outside the gene matches. The CDR3 sequence is CASSFGLAGVGTQYF. The CDR3 DNA is TGTGCCAGCAGTTTCGGTCTAGCGGGCGTGGGGACCCAGTACTTC.

The chain carries TRBV30 and TRBJ1-2, with D possibly being TRBD1 (5 bases). Germline V lookup: CDR1 GTSNPN, CDR2 SVGIG (reference sequence). Between the trimmed V and J ends, which lost 1 base and 3 bases, there was a span of 18 bases. The CDR3 spans 16 residues. CDR3 in amino acids: CAWSGRGVASYYGYTF. The DNA for the CDR3 is TGTGCCTGGAGTGGACGGGGGGTCGCTTCTTACTATGGCTACACCTTC.

The chain links TRBV5-8 to TRBJ2-2; TRBD2 matches at 7 bases. The CDR3 is 14 residues long. V trimming: 7 bases; J trimming: 4 bases; junction bases outside the gene matches: 7. CDR1 and CDR2 (germline): SGHTS, YDEGEE. CDR3 coding DNA: TGTGCCAGCGGGGGGGGAATCGGCACCGGGGAGCTGTTTTTT. Protein product: CASGGGIGTGELFF.

V gene TRBV18 combines with J gene TRBJ2-7, with unresolved D. Germline loops: CDR1 KGHSH, CDR2 LQKENI. CDR3 length: 11 residues. The ends were cut back, 3 bases at V and 4 bases at J, with 4 bases in the middle. CDR3 amino acids: CASSPGYEQYF. For the CDR3, the DNA is TGTGCCAGCTCACCCGGGTACGAGCAGTACTTC.

The chain is built from TRBV19 and TRBJ1-1; perhaps TRBD1 as D (5 bases). Germline lookup yields CDR1 LNHDA and CDR2 SQIVND (reference sequence). With 3 bases removed from V and 10 bases from J, the gap between germline ends came to 9 bases. The CDR3 contains 11 residues. DNA of the CDR3: TGTGCCAGTAGTATGGGGGGGAGAGCTTTCTTT. This translates into CASSMGGRAFF.

The chain uses TRBV6-5 and TRBJ1-2; the match to TRBD1 covers 9 bases. Per the germline V gene, CDR1 is MNHEY and CDR2 is SVGAGI. The V gene end was trimmed by 9 bases and the J gene end by 4 bases; junction bases not matched to a gene: 0. CDR3 length equals 11 residues. Here the CDR3 DNA reads TGTGCCAGGGACAGGGGCTATGGCTACACCTTC. Its protein is CARDRGYGYTF.

The J gene is TRBJ2-3, the V gene TRBV29-1; 9 nucleotides agree with TRBD1. J lost 0 bases, V lost 4 bases, and 8 bases had no gene match. CDR1 and CDR2 (germline): SQVTM, ANQGSEA. The CDR3 is 16 amino acids. CDR3 nucleotides: TGCAGCGTTGTTGGGGGACAGGGTAGTAGCACAGATACGCAGTATTTT. Encoded protein: CSVVGGQGSSTDTQYF.

This clone was observed a single time. The chain is built from TRBV6-5 and TRBJ2-1; 13 bases line up with TRBD2. This CDR3 has 16 residues. V lost 2 bases to trimming and J lost 9 bases; unmatched junction nucleotides: 7. Germline V gene data show CDR1 as MNHEY and CDR2 as SVGAGI. The CDR3 DNA follows: TGTGCCAGCAGTTACCCTGGGACTAGCGGGATTCGTGAGCAGTTCTTC. This sequence encodes CASSYPGTSGIREQFF.

This clone was seen once. This chain connects TRBV28 to TRBJ2-7, with a possible D match to TRBD1 (6 bases). Germline V gene lookup returns CDR1 MDHEN and CDR2 SYDVKM. The CDR3 is 15 residues long. V lost 5 bases and J 2 bases, leaving 16 bases between the germline ends. CDR3 region: CASSPPDRYPYEQYF. In nucleotides, the CDR3 is TGTGCCAGCAGTCCCCCCGACAGGTATCCCTACGAGCAGTACTTC.

The chain couples TRBV5-1 to TRBJ2-5, with unresolved D. Deletions cut 2 bases from V and 2 bases from J, with 7 bases between. Per germline, CDR1 SGHRS and CDR2 YFSETQ. The CDR3 consists of 13 residues. CDR3 residues: CASSFYGQETQYF. The CDR3 DNA is TGCGCCAGCAGCTTCTACGGTCAAGAGACCCAGTACTTC.